Below, 5 T cell receptor beta chains from the same sample are listed, as sequenced in a study of tumor-infiltrating lymphocytes in primary liver carcinoma. A constant-region primer primed TCR beta cDNA synthesis from 500 to 550 ng of total RNA. Three-round nested multiplex PCR performed with slightly modified ARM-PCR produced the TCR beta libraries. Each of the first two PCR rounds ran nine to ten cycles with TRBV1-TRBV30 forward and C-beta reverse primers. Via MiXCR, TCRdb re-called the multiplex PCR reads, giving one row per CDR3 protein. The sample holds fewer than 250,000 distinct CDR3 sequences, around 81% seen once. Co-extraction of both nucleic acids (RNA and DNA) used about 17-31 mg of unsorted bulk tissue. The sequenced material came from tumor tissue from primary liver carcinoma. Every receptor here comes from a man aged 35-49 years with primary liver carcinoma and hepatitis B virus infection.

V is TRBV12-3 or TRBV12-4 and J is TRBJ2-5; D is possibly TRBD1 (5 bases). The CDR3 is 14 amino acids. Trimming took 6 bases from V and 1 from J, leaving 12 bases between them. The CDR3 spells CASSPDSAQETQYF. Here the CDR3 DNA reads TGTGCCAGCAGCCCTGACAGTGCCCAAGAGACCCAGTACTTC.

This clonotype appeared once. One end of the junction does not line up with germline, which may come from a read error. The gene calls are TRBV5-1 and TRBJ2-3, with D possibly being TRBD1 or TRBD2 (5 bases each). This CDR3 is built from 15 residues. Germline CDR1 SGHRS, CDR2 YFSETQ. The CDR3 loop is CASSLAPEDTDMQYF. The CDR3 DNA reads TGCGCCAGCAGCTTAGCACCGGAGGACACAGATATGCAGTATTTT.

This clonotype was detected many times. The rearrangement links TRBV6-1 to TRBJ2-1, with TRBD1 as a possible D gene (5 bases). This CDR3 contains 13 residues. Trimming removed 6 bases from V and 7 bases from J, with 13 bases in between. Germline V lookup: CDR1 MNHNS, CDR2 SASEGT. The CDR3, as DNA: TGTGCCAGCAGAGGGGCTGGGCCGAATGAGCAGTTCTTC. This encodes CASRGAGPNEQFF.

This clonotype was observed a few times. This chain uses TRBV19 with TRBJ2-1; D may match TRBD1 or TRBD2 (6 bases each). Germline CDR1 and CDR2: LNHDA and SQIVND (reference sequence). This CDR3 has 14 amino acids. With 2 bases removed from V and 9 bases from J, the gap between germline ends came to 14 bases. The DNA for the CDR3 is TGTGCCAGTAGTATACCGGGGGCGCGGAGTGAGCAGTTCTTC. Translated: CASSIPGARSEQFF. Full variable domain (outside the CDR3, taken from reference TRBV19 and TRBJ2-1): DGGITQSPKYLFRKEGQNVTLSCEQNLNHDAMYWYRQDPGQGLRLIYYSQIVNDFQKGDIAEGYSVSREKKESFPLTVTSAQKNPTAFYLCASSIPGARSEQFFGPGTRLTVL.

In the case of this clonotype: One end of the junction does not line up with germline, which may come from a read error. The V call is TRBV6-1, the J call TRBJ2-7; no clear D. Germline assignment: CDR1 MNHNS and CDR2 SASEGT. The CDR3 runs 15 residues. CDR3 amino acids: CASSLWTVVSYEHYF. In nucleotides, the CDR3 is TGTGCCAGCAGCCTGTGGACGGTCGTCTCCTACGAGCACTACTTC.